A single sample is the source of the 18 T cell receptor beta chains below, sequenced in a study of graft-versus-host responses after intestinal transplantation. Using immunoSEQ multiplex PCR, the repertoire was profiled, and TCRdb retains in-frame clones only, with some absent. Here the sample spans thousands of clones, over 25% being singletons. Material: alloreactive CD4+ T cells from a mixed lymphocyte reaction culture, obtained before intestinal transplant. Specified subset: CFSE-low proliferating T cells sorted from roughly 6-day pre-transplant mixed lymphocyte reaction (GvH or HvG direction). Receptors were obtained from a human patient who received an intestinal transplant.

The chain is built from TRBV7-9 and TRBJ2-3, with D unresolved. CDR1 is SEHNR and CDR2 is FQNEAQ in the germline V gene (reference sequence). The CDR3 runs 12 residues. V was shortened by 3 bases and J by 4 bases, with 5 bases between the two germline ends. CDR3 DNA sequence: TGTGCCAGCAGCTTCACGGCAGATACGCAGTATTTT. The encoded protein is CASSFTADTQYF. The full variable domain, in which reference TRBV7-9 and TRBJ2-3 provide the parts outside the CDR3, is DTGVSQNPRHKITKRGQNVTFRCDPISEHNRLYWYRQTLGQGPEFLTYFQNEAQLEKSRLLSDRFSAERPKGSFSTLEIQRTEQGDSAMYLCASSFTADTQYFGPGTRLTVL.

This chain uses TRBV2 with TRBJ2-7; 9 bases match TRBD1. The germline V gene encodes CDR1 SNHLY and CDR2 FYNNEI. Trimming removed 7 bases from V and 3 bases from J; junction bases left unmatched: 13. The CDR3 sequence is 16 residues long. In nucleotides, the CDR3 is TGTGCCAGCACTGGGAAGATTACAGGGGGCATCTACGAGCAGTACTTC. As protein: CASTGKITGGIYEQYF.

This clone was recorded a few times. This chain uses TRBV5-1 with TRBJ1-1; 7 nucleotides agree with TRBD1. Germline V lookup: CDR1 SGHRS, CDR2 YFSETQ. The junction had 12 bases not matched to a gene; V was cut back by 0 bases and J by 4 bases. CDR3 size: 17 residues. The CDR3 nucleotides read TGCGCCAGCAGCTTGGATTGGCCTACAGGGGCTGGCACTGAAGCTTTCTTT. Encoded protein: CASSLDWPTGAGTEAFF.

The chain joins TRBV7-9 to TRBJ1-4; 8 nucleotides align to TRBD1. In germline, CDR1 is SEHNR, CDR2 FQNEAQ (reference sequence). This CDR3 is built from 15 residues. After removal of 1 base from V and 10 bases from J, the junction contained 8 bases not matched to a gene. CDR3 protein: CASSLDSPGGSKLFF. CDR3 nucleotide sequence: TGTGCCAGCAGCTTAGACTCCCCAGGGGGCTCAAAACTGTTTTTT.

This clone is labeled as medium-sized (0.01 to 0.1%). The genes are TRBV2 and TRBJ1-2, with D perhaps matching TRBD1 (6 bases). CDR3 size: 15 residues. Germline V gene data show CDR1 as SNHLY and CDR2 as FYNNEI. Deletions cut 7 bases from V and 4 bases from J, with 19 bases between. CDR3 nucleotide sequence: TGTGCCAGCAACGAGGGGACGGCGACAGGCTATGGCTACACCTTC. This encodes CASNEGTATGYGYTF.

This clone rates as medium-sized (0.01 to 0.1%). The chain couples TRBV9 to TRBJ2-2, with a tentative D call TRBD1 (5 bases). The CDR3 consists of 15 residues. CDR1 and CDR2 (germline): SGDLS, YYNGEE. V was cut by 4 bases and J by 4 bases, with 14 bases left in between. CDR3 residues: CASSTTGGSTGELFF. Here the CDR3 DNA reads TGTGCCAGCAGCACCACAGGCGGAAGCACCGGGGAGCTGTTTTTT.

The V gene is TRBV15, the J gene TRBJ1-2; 7 bases match TRBD1. This CDR3 spans 13 amino acids. CDR1 and CDR2 from the germline V gene are LNHNV and YYDKDF (reference sequence). The ends lost 5 bases at V and 8 bases at J; junction bases unmatched: 8. The CDR3 DNA reads TGTGCCACCAGCCACGACAGGGTTCAAGGCTACACCTTC. It specifies CATSHDRVQGYTF.

The rearrangement links TRBV6-5 to TRBJ2-7; 9 bases are shared with TRBD2. V shed 8 bases and J 4 bases; nucleotides not matched to a gene: 9. The CDR3 extends over 14 amino acids. Germline values: CDR1 MNHEY, CDR2 SVGAGI. For the CDR3, the DNA is TGTGCCAGCGGGCGGGAGGGCCCTCGGTACGAGCAGTACTTC. Translating it yields CASGREGPRYEQYF.

This clone showed up just a few times. The V call is TRBV29-1, the J call TRBJ2-1; 11 bases line up with TRBD2. V shed 8 bases and J 7 bases; nucleotides not matched to a gene: 10. The CDR3 covers 14 residues. CDR1 is SQVTM and CDR2 is ANQGSEA in the germline V gene. The CDR3 DNA sequence: TGCAGCTCACGCATAGCGGGGGGGGGTAATGAGCAGTTCTTC. Its translation is CSSRIAGGGNEQFF.

The chain carries TRBV30 and TRBJ2-2, with a possible D match to TRBD1 (6 bases). From germline, CDR1 is GTSNPN and CDR2 SVGIG (reference sequence). Trimming cost V 2 bases and J 3 bases, with 16 bases left between them. This CDR3 is built from 16 residues. CDR3 loop: CAWSNTGFSDTGELFF. The CDR3 DNA is TGTGCCTGGAGTAATACAGGGTTTTCGGACACCGGGGAGCTGTTTTTT.

Relative to its sample, this clone is medium-sized. The chain joins TRBV28 to TRBJ1-2, with a possible D match to TRBD1 (5 bases). Germline V gives CDR1 MDHEN, CDR2 SYDVKM. CDR3 length equals 14 residues. V lost 2 bases and J 8 bases, leaving 15 bases between the germline ends. The CDR3 DNA sequence: TGTGCCAGCAGTTTAGGGGCTCAGGCAGTGGGCTACACCTTC. Its translation is CASSLGAQAVGYTF.

The chain links TRBV6-5 to TRBJ2-1, with 8 bases aligning to TRBD1. The V segment lost 8 bases and the J segment 6 bases; nucleotides outside the gene matches: 6. In germline, CDR1 is MNHEY, CDR2 SVGAGI. The CDR3 runs 13 residues. The DNA of the CDR3 is TGTGCCAGCCGATCTACAGGGGGCAATGAGCAGTTCTTC. Amino acids: CASRSTGGNEQFF.

This clone was observed a handful of times. The chain links TRBV27 to TRBJ1-3; 7 bases are shared with TRBD1. Per germline, CDR1 MNHEY and CDR2 SMNVEV (reference sequence). The length of the CDR3 is 15 residues. The V gene end was trimmed by 4 bases and the J gene end by 0 bases; junction bases not matched to a gene: 3. CDR3 amino acids: CASSSTGSSGNTIYF. The CDR3 DNA is TGTGCCAGCAGTTCGACAGGGTCCTCTGGAAACACCATATATTTT.

This clone is labeled medium-sized. The genes are TRBV5-1 and TRBJ2-1, with 7 bases matching TRBD2. Germline V gives CDR1 SGHRS, CDR2 YFSETQ. This CDR3 contains 14 residues. J was trimmed by 6 bases and V by 4 bases; bases with no gene match: 7. The CDR3 DNA is TGCGCCAGCAGCCTCGGACTAGAAATCAATGAGCAGTTCTTC. As protein: CASSLGLEINEQFF.

The rearrangement links TRBV6-5 to TRBJ2-4, with 7 bases that match TRBD1. The V gene's germline CDR1 is MNHEY and CDR2 SVGAGI. The V gene end was trimmed by 4 bases and the J gene end by 5 bases; junction bases not matched to a gene: 11. The CDR3 totals 16 residues. CDR3 bases: TGTGCCAGCAGTTCCCTTTCGGGACAGTACCAAAACATTCAGTACTTC. Amino acids: CASSSLSGQYQNIQYF.

V and J are TRBV7-2 and TRBJ1-2, with a weak D call TRBD1 (6 bases). Trimming took 1 base from V and 9 from J, leaving 12 bases between them. Per germline, CDR1 SGHTA and CDR2 FQGNSA. The CDR3 consists of 13 residues. The CDR3 sequence is CASSLEGEGRYTF. The CDR3 DNA reads TGTGCCAGCAGCTTAGAGGGGGAGGGACGCTACACCTTC.

This clone is deemed medium-sized. This chain connects TRBV18 to TRBJ1-4; weak D call: TRBD1 (6 bases). The V and J ends lost 3 bases and 0 bases respectively, with 11 bases between them. The CDR3 spans 16 residues. Germline CDR1 is KGHSH and CDR2 is LQKENI. The CDR3, as DNA: TGTGCCAGCTCACCGGACAGAACTGCAACTAATGAAAAACTGTTTTTT. It translates to CASSPDRTATNEKLFF.

The rearrangement joins TRBV5-6 to TRBJ2-7; 10 nucleotides align to TRBD2. Germline V lookup: CDR1 SGHDT, CDR2 YYEEEE. The CDR3 length is 15 residues. Trimming at V came to 0 bases and at J to 7 bases, leaving 7 bases not matched to a gene. This chain's CDR3 is CASSLVGLASREQYF. The CDR3 bases are TGTGCCAGCAGCTTGGTGGGACTAGCGTCTCGAGAGCAGTACTTC.